This T cell receptor (beta chain) was identified during a study of blood T cell repertoires in COVID-19. Germline lookup yields CDR1 MNHEY and CDR2 SVGEGT. Trimming cost V 6 bases and J 8 bases, with 15 bases left between them. This CDR3 comprises 13 residues. Only in-frame clones appear in the TCRdb table, and some are missing; sequencing was by immunoSEQ multiplex PCR. Found here are around 270,000 clones, around 89% of them singletons; the top ten hold roughly 5%. This sequence originates from a man aged 35 to 55 with acute or convalescent COVID-19. The sequencing input was peripheral blood. The gene calls are TRBV6-2 or TRBV6-3 and TRBJ2-3, with D maybe TRBD2 (5 bases). CDR3 sequence: CASSSPTSPTQYF. The CDR3, as DNA: TGTGCCAGCAGCAGTCCTACTAGTCCTACGCAGTATTTT.